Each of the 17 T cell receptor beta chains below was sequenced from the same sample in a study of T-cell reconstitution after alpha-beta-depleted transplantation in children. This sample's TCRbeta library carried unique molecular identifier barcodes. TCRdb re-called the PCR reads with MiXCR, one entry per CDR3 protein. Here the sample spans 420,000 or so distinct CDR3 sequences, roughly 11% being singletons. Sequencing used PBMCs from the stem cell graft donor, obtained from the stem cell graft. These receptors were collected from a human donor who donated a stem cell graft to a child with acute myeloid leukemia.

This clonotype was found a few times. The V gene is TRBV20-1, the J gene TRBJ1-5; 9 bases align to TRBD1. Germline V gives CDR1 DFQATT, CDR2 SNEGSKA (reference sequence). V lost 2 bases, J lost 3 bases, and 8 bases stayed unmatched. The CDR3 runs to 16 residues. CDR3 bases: TGCAGTGCTAGAAGTGACCGGGACAGGGTCAATCAGCCCCAGCATTTT. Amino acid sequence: CSARSDRDRVNQPQHF.

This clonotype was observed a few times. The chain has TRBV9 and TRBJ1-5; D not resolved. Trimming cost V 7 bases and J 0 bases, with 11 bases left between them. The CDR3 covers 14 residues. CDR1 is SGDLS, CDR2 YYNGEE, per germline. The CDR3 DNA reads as TGTGCCAGCGGACCCTCAGATAGCAATCAGCCCCAGCATTTT. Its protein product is CASGPSDSNQPQHF.

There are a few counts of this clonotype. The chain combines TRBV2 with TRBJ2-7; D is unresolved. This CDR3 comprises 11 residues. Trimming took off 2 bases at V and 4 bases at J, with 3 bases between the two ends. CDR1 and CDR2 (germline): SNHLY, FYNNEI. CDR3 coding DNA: TGTGCCAGCAGTGAAAATTACGAGCAGTACGTC. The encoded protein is CASSENYEQYV.

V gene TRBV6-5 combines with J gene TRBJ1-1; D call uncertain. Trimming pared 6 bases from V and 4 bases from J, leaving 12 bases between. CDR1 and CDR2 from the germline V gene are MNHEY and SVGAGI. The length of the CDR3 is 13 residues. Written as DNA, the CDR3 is TGTGCCAGCAGATACGGGTCGTTCACTGAAGCTTTCTTT. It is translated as CASRYGSFTEAFF.

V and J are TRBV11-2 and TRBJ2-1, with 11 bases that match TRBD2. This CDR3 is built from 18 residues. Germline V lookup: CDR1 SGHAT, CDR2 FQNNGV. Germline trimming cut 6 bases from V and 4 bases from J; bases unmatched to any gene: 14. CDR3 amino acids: CASRSPPRGTSGYNEQFF. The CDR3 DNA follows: TGTGCCAGCAGATCCCCACCAAGGGGGACTAGCGGATACAATGAGCAGTTCTTC.

The CDR3: CASSFARTANTGELFF. Written as DNA, the CDR3 is TGTGCCAGCAGCTTCGCCCGGACAGCGAACACCGGGGAGCTGTTTTTT. The chain couples TRBV7-3 to TRBJ2-2; D is perhaps TRBD1 (6 bases). CDR3 length: 16 amino acids. Germline V gives CDR1 SGHTA, CDR2 FQGTGA. V was pared by 3 bases and J by 0 bases, with 11 bases between.

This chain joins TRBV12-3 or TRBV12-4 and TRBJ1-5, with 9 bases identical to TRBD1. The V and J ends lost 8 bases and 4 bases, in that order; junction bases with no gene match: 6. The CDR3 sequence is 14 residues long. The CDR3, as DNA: TGTGCCAGCGCCAAGACAGGGGGAAATCAGCCCCAGCATTTT. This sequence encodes CASAKTGGNQPQHF.

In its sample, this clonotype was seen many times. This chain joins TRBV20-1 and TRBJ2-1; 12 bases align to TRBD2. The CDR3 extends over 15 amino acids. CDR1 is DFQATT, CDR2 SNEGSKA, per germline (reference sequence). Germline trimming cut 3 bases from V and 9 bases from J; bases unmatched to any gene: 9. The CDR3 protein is CSARETSGGDVEQFF. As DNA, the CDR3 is TGCAGTGCTAGGGAGACTAGCGGGGGCGACGTTGAGCAGTTCTTC.

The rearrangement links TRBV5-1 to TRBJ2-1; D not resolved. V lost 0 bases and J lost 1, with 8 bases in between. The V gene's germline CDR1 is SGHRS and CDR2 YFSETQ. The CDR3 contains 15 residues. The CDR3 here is CASSLGPRSYNEQFF. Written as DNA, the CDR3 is TGCGCCAGCAGCTTGGGGCCCCGGTCCTACAATGAGCAGTTCTTC.

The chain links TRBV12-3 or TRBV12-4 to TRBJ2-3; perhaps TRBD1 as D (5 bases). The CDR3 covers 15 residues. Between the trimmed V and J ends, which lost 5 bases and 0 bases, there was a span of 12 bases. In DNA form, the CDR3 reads TGTGCCAGCAGTCCGACAGCCTCTAGCACAGATACGCAGTATTTT. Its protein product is CASSPTASSTDTQYF.

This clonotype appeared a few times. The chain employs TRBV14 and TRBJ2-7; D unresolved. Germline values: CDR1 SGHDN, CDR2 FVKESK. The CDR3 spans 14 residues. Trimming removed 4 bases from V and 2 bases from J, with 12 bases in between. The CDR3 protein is CASSLSDGAYEQYF. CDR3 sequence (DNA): TGTGCCAGCAGCCTCTCGGACGGTGCCTACGAGCAGTACTTC.

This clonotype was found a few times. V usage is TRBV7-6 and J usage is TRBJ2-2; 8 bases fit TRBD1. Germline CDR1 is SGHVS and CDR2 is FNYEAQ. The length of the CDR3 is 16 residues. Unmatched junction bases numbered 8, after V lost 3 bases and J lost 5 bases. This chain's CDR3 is CASSFGRGPYTGELFF. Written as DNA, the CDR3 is TGTGCCAGCAGCTTTGGCAGGGGGCCTTATACCGGGGAGCTGTTTTTT.

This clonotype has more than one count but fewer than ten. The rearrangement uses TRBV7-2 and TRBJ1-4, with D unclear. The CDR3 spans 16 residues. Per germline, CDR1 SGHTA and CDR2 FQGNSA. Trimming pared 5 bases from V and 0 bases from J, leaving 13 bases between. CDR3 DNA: TGTGCCAGCAGCCCCCGATGGAAGGCAACTAATGAAAAACTGTTTTTT. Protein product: CASSPRWKATNEKLFF.

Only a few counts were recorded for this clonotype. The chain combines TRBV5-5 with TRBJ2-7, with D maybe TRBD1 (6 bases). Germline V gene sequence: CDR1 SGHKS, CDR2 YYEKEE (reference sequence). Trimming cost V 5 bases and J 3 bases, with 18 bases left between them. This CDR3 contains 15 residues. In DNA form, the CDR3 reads TGTGCCAGCAGTCAAGAGACAGGAGGTTACTACGAGCAGTACTTC. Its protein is CASSQETGGYYEQYF.

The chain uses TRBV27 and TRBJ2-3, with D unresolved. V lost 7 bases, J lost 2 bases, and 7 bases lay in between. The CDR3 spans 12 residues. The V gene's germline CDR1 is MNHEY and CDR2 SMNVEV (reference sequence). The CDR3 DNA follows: TGTGCCAGCAAGGTTCCCACAGATACGCAGTATTTT. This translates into CASKVPTDTQYF.

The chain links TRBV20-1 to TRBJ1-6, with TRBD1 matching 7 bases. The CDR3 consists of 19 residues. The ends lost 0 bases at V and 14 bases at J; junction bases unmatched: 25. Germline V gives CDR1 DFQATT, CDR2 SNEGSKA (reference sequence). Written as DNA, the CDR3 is TGCAGTGCTAGAGACCGGCCGGGGGGTGCGACAGGGCCCTTTGAGGCCCTCCACTTT. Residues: CSARDRPGGATGPFEALHF.

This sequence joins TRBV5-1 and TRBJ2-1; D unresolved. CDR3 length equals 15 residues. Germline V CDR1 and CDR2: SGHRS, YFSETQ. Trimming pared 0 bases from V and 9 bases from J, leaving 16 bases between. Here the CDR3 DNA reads TGCGCCAGCAGCTTGGGTATGTCGGCCCGCGGTGAGCAGTTCTTC. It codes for CASSLGMSARGEQFF.